The 17 T cell receptor beta chains reported below all come from one sample, sequenced in a study of T cell responses to AZD1222 COVID-19 vaccine. Data came from immunoSEQ multiplex PCR; TCRdb stores just in-frame clones and leaves some out. This table has 110,000 to 150,000 clones, 88% appearing once. The material was peripheral blood, obtained 28 days after the second AZD1222 dose. The receptors come from an adult who received the AZD1222 COVID-19 vaccine.

Here the CDR3 DNA reads TGTGCCTTGACCGGCGGAGCTGAGGGCGCTGAAGCTTTCTTT. Translating gives CALTGGAEGAEAFF. The genes are TRBV28 and TRBJ1-1; D unresolved. This CDR3 is 14 amino acids long. V was pared by 11 bases and J by 6 bases, with 22 bases between. Germline-derived CDR1 and CDR2 are MDHEN and SYDVKM.

This sequence joins TRBV6-4 and TRBJ2-1, with D perhaps matching TRBD2 (5 bases). Per the germline V gene, CDR1 is MRHNA and CDR2 is SNTAGT. The V gene lost 10 bases and the J gene lost 3 bases, with 34 bases spanning the gap. This CDR3 contains 20 residues. The CDR3 DNA sequence: TGTGCCACCCCTGAGTGCCAGCATGGAGGTAGATATAGTATCTACAATGAGCAGTTCTTC. Translating gives CATPECQHGGRYSIYNEQFF.

This clone was seen a single time. V is TRBV2 and J is TRBJ2-5; 9 bases agree with TRBD2. The CDR3 runs 15 residues. Germline V gene data show CDR1 as SNHLY and CDR2 as FYNNEI. Germline trimming cut 3 bases from V and 5 bases from J; bases unmatched to any gene: 7. The chain's CDR3 is CASSDLAGFGETQYF. In nucleotides, the CDR3 is TGTGCCAGCAGTGACCTAGCGGGGTTCGGGGAGACCCAGTACTTC.

This rearrangement joins TRBV4-1 to TRBJ1-4, with D unclear. V was cut by 0 bases and J by 8 bases, with 19 bases left in between. The CDR3 runs to 17 residues. Per germline, CDR1 MGHRA and CDR2 YSYEKL. The CDR3 DNA reads TGCGCCAGCAGCCAAGATAACCGGCGGGTTGACGGGGAAAAACTGTTTTTT. Protein: CASSQDNRRVDGEKLFF.

This clone was found many times. V and J are TRBV28 and TRBJ1-6, with 7 bases aligning to TRBD1. V was pared by 6 bases and J by 4 bases, with 6 bases of the junction left unmatched. This CDR3 is 15 amino acids long. Germline V gene data show CDR1 as MDHEN and CDR2 as SYDVKM. For the CDR3, the DNA is TGTGCCAGCAGAAAATCGGGACAGTATAATTCACCCCTCCACTTT. It specifies CASRKSGQYNSPLHF.

This clone was detected only a few times. V is TRBV4-3 and J is TRBJ2-2; TRBD1 aligns across 7 bases. The CDR3 extends over 15 amino acids. Looked up from germline, CDR1 is LGHNA and CDR2 is YSLEER. Trimming cost V 3 bases and J 6 bases; bases outside gene matches: 7. CDR3 sequence reads: CASSQMLTGAGELFF. The CDR3 nucleotides read TGCGCCAGCAGCCAGATGCTAACAGGGGCCGGGGAGCTGTTTTTT.

This sequence joins TRBV2 and TRBJ2-7, with D hard to call. Between the trimmed V and J ends, which lost 8 bases and 7 bases, there was a span of 9 bases. CDR3 size: 10 residues. Germline loops: CDR1 SNHLY, CDR2 FYNNEI. The CDR3 nucleotides are TGTGCCAGCCTCAAGGGTGAGCAGTACTTC. This translates into CASLKGEQYF. The whole variable domain, remainder taken from reference TRBV2 and TRBJ2-7, is EPEVTQTPSHQVTQMGQEVILRCVPISNHLYFYWYRQILGQKVEFLVSFYNNEISEKSEIFDDQFSVERPDGSNFTLKIRSTKLEDSAMYFCASLKGEQYFGPGTRLTVT.

A few counts support this clone. The chain employs TRBV27 and TRBJ1-2; the D gene is possibly TRBD1 (6 bases). Germline V gene lookup returns CDR1 MNHEY and CDR2 SMNVEV (reference sequence). The length of the CDR3 is 13 residues. Trimming removed 2 bases from V and 8 bases from J, with 12 bases in between. CDR3 coding DNA: TGTGCCAGCAGTTTAGGGGGGGCGGGCGGCTACACCTTC. This translates into CASSLGGAGGYTF.

CDR3 DNA: TGTGCCAGCAGTCCAGAACTCGGGAGAGAGGAGACCCAGTACTTC. Residues: CASSPELGREETQYF. V gene TRBV27 combines with J gene TRBJ2-5, with a possible D match to TRBD2 (6 bases). The germline CDR1 and CDR2 sequences are MNHEY and SMNVEV (reference sequence). The CDR3 is 15 residues long. Trimming took 5 bases from V and 5 from J, leaving 18 bases between them.

The chain carries TRBV30 and TRBJ2-7; D may correspond to TRBD1 or TRBD2 (5 bases each). CDR1 and CDR2 (germline): GTSNPN, SVGIG (reference sequence). The CDR3 totals 12 residues. The V gene lost 8 bases and the J gene lost 6 bases, with 17 bases spanning the gap. The CDR3 region has the DNA TGTGCCGGCCGGGGCCCAGAAGGCGAGCAGTACTTC. It is translated as CAGRGPEGEQYF.

The V call is TRBV15, the J call TRBJ1-5; D is perhaps TRBD1 (5 bases). This CDR3 is 14 amino acids long. V lost 7 bases and J lost 6, with 16 bases in between. Germline V gene data show CDR1 as LNHNV and CDR2 as YYDKDF (reference sequence). The CDR3 coding sequence is TGTGCCACCACCCTTCAGGGCCAGGGTCAGCCCCAGCATTTT. Translating gives CATTLQGQGQPQHF.

V gene TRBV6-1 combines with J gene TRBJ2-7; D uncertain. V gave up 0 bases and J gave up 4 bases, with 7 bases separating them. Germline V gives CDR1 MNHNS, CDR2 SASEGT. This CDR3 has 13 residues. CDR3 protein: CASSEATEYEQYF. CDR3 nucleotide sequence: TGTGCCAGCAGTGAAGCGACGGAGTACGAGCAGTACTTC.

The rearrangement joins TRBV3-1 (or the pseudogene TRBV3-2) to TRBJ2-7, with a weak D call TRBD1 (5 bases). Germline V gene data show CDR1 as LGHDT and CDR2 as YNNKEL (reference sequence). This CDR3 is built from 15 residues. V shed 3 bases and J shed 7 bases, with 19 bases lying between them. The CDR3 DNA follows: TGTGCCAGCAGCCAGAGACAGCCCACCAAACTAGAGCAGTACTTC. Protein sequence: CASSQRQPTKLEQYF.

This rearrangement joins TRBV30 to TRBJ1-1; D ambiguous. The CDR3 is 12 amino acids. Germline CDR1 is GTSNPN and CDR2 is SVGIG (reference sequence). V was trimmed by 2 bases and J by 0 bases, leaving 4 bases between them. In DNA form, the CDR3 reads TGTGCCTGGAGTTGGGTGAACACTGAAGCTTTCTTT. It translates to CAWSWVNTEAFF.

The chain employs TRBV6-2 or TRBV6-3 and TRBJ1-3; no firm D call. Trimming shortened V by 2 bases and J by 0 bases, and 11 bases separated the two germline ends. The CDR3 sequence is 16 residues long. The germline V gene has CDR1 MNHEY and CDR2 SVGEGT. Written as DNA, the CDR3 is TGTGCCAGCAGTTACATCATCCGGAGCTCTGGAAACACCATATATTTT. Amino acid sequence: CASSYIIRSSGNTIYF.

This chain connects TRBV28 to TRBJ1-1; D may be TRBD1 (5 bases). V lost 3 bases and J 11 bases, leaving 10 bases between the germline ends. The CDR3 covers 11 residues. Germline-derived CDR1 and CDR2 are MDHEN and SYDVKM. The CDR3 spells CASSFWGLAFF. The CDR3 DNA follows: TGTGCCAGCAGTTTTTGGGGGTTGGCTTTCTTT.

The V and J genes are TRBV3-1 (or the pseudogene TRBV3-2) and TRBJ2-7; the D gene could be TRBD1 or TRBD2 (5 bases each). The CDR3 consists of 14 residues. Per the germline V gene, CDR1 is LGHDT and CDR2 is YNNKEL (reference sequence). V was trimmed by 3 bases and J by 1 base, leaving 10 bases between them. The CDR3 bases are TGTGCCAGCAGCCAGGGGGTTTATTCCTACGAGCAGTACTTC. Amino acid sequence: CASSQGVYSYEQYF.